One and the same sample provided the 17 T cell receptor beta chains below, sequenced in a study of regulatory T cells in long-lasting Graves disease. Sample time point: persistent/refractory GD, antithyroid drugs over 5 years with positive TRAb. RNA extracted from PBMCs served as the sequencing template. The authors built TCR beta libraries using iRepertoire HTBI primers and Arm-PCR of CDR3 regions. MiXCR, applied by TCRdb to the multiplex PCR reads, yields one record per CDR3 protein. The sample has about 430,000 distinct CDR3 sequences, roughly 21% seen once. This material consisted of peripheral blood mononuclear cells (PBMCs), taken when the disease was refractory, from a patient treated with antithyroid drugs. These receptors came from a female donor with Graves disease.

This clonotype has a count of ten or more. The chain carries TRBV24-1 and TRBJ2-7, with D possibly matching TRBD1 (5 bases). With 2 bases removed from V and 6 bases from J, the gap between germline ends came to 10 bases. CDR3 length: 13 amino acids. Germline V gives CDR1 KGHDR, CDR2 SFDVKD. The CDR3, as DNA: TGTGCCACCAGTGATTCAGGTAGGGGCGAGCAGTACTTC. Its translation: CATSDSGRGEQYF.

This clonotype was seen many times. The genes are TRBV7-8 and TRBJ1-1, with D hard to call. The CDR3 has 15 amino acids. The V end lost 5 bases, the J end lost 2 bases, and 15 bases lay between the germline ends. Germline V gene sequence: CDR1 SGHVS, CDR2 FQNEAQ. The CDR3 nucleotides are TGTGCCAGCAGCCCACGGCGATTGGGAAACACTGAAGCTTTCTTT. Translation: CASSPRRLGNTEAFF.

V usage is TRBV5-1 and J usage is TRBJ1-6; D unclear. V was shortened by 0 bases and J by 0 bases, with 10 bases between the two germline ends. This CDR3 region has 17 residues. Germline CDR1 is SGHRS and CDR2 is YFSETQ. CDR3 nucleotide sequence: TGCGCCAGCAGCTTGGAACAGCCTAGCTCCTATAATTCACCCCTCCACTTT. Protein sequence: CASSLEQPSSYNSPLHF.

Comment on this clonotype: This could be a read error, since a much larger clone is one nucleotide away. This rearrangement joins TRBV6-1 to TRBJ2-5; D ambiguous. The germline V and J ends were trimmed by 10 bases and 5 bases, with 14 bases remaining between them. Per germline, CDR1 MNHNS and CDR2 SASEGT. This CDR3 comprises 12 residues. The chain's CDR3 is CATRALDETQYF. Here the CDR3 DNA reads TGTGCCACCCGGGCCCTTGATGAGACCCAGTACTTC.

This clonotype has just one count. V and J are TRBV30 and TRBJ2-7; perhaps TRBD2 as D (5 bases). Trimming shortened V by 5 bases and J by 8 bases, and 16 bases separated the two germline ends. The length of the CDR3 is 12 residues. Per germline, CDR1 GTSNPN and CDR2 SVGIG (reference sequence). CDR3 bases: TGTGCCTGGGAGATTAGTCCGGGGAAGCAGTACTTC. Its protein product is CAWEISPGKQYF.

This rearrangement joins TRBV20-1 to TRBJ2-3; the D is unclear. CDR3 length equals 14 residues. CDR1 is DFQATT, CDR2 SNEGSKA, per germline (reference sequence). Trimming pared 1 base from V and 0 bases from J, leaving 8 bases between. The CDR3 DNA sequence: TGCAGTGCTAGAGGTCTAACAAGCACAGATACGCAGTATTTT. Its protein product is CSARGLTSTDTQYF.

This clonotype occurred a few times. This chain joins TRBV19 and TRBJ2-6, with a weak D call TRBD1 (6 bases). The CDR3 loop spans 17 amino acids. Trimming stripped 3 bases from V and 1 base from J, with 13 bases between. Germline V CDR1 and CDR2: LNHDA, SQIVND (reference sequence). The DNA of the CDR3 is TGTGCCAGTAGTATGGGGCAGGGGATATCTGGGGCCAACGTCCTGACTTTC. Residues: CASSMGQGISGANVLTF. Looking up the rest from reference TRBV19 and TRBJ2-6 gives the full variable domain: DGGITQSPKYLFRKEGQNVTLSCEQNLNHDAMYWYRQDPGQGLRLIYYSQIVNDFQKGDIAEGYSVSREKKESFPLTVTSAQKNPTAFYLCASSMGQGISGANVLTFGAGSRLTVL.

This sequence joins TRBV28 and TRBJ2-1; possible D gene TRBD2, 6 bases. Germline V gene lookup returns CDR1 MDHEN and CDR2 SYDVKM. CDR3 size: 13 residues. The germline V and J ends were trimmed by 8 bases and 5 bases, with 13 bases remaining between them. The CDR3 region has the DNA TGTGCCAGCTGGGGGGTTAATGACAATGAGCAGTTCTTC. Its translation is CASWGVNDNEQFF.

This clonotype was counted at least ten times. The chain is built from TRBV3-1 and TRBJ1-1; the D gene is possibly TRBD1 (6 bases). Germline CDR1 and CDR2: LGHDT and YNNKEL (reference sequence). V lost 7 bases, J lost 4 bases, and 13 bases lay in between. The CDR3 totals 13 residues. CDR3 DNA sequence: TGTGCCAGCACCCAGACGGGGGCCACTGAAGCTTTCTTT. Its protein is CASTQTGATEAFF.

This clonotype was observed a few times. This rearrangement joins TRBV6-1 to TRBJ2-5; TRBD1 might be the D (5 bases). V lost 1 base and J 6 bases, leaving 12 bases between the germline ends. CDR3 length: 14 amino acids. The V gene's germline CDR1 is MNHNS and CDR2 SASEGT. The CDR3 protein is CASSEVGPGKTQYF. The CDR3 nucleotides are TGTGCCAGCAGTGAAGTAGGGCCAGGGAAGACCCAGTACTTC.

About this clonotype: A much larger clone sits a single nucleotide away, making a read error possible. The chain joins TRBV2 to TRBJ2-2, with D perhaps TRBD2 (6 bases). Germline loops: CDR1 SNHLY, CDR2 FYNNEI. This CDR3 region has 13 residues. CDR3: CASGGVGTGELVF. The CDR3 nucleotides are TGTGCCAGCGGCGGGGTTGGGACCGGGGAGCTGGTTTTT.

This clonotype was detected a few times. The chain couples TRBV27 to TRBJ2-7; 11 nucleotides align to TRBD2. CDR1 MNHEY and CDR2 SMNVEV come from the germline V gene (reference sequence). The CDR3 contains 13 residues. J was trimmed by 5 bases and V by 8 bases; bases with no gene match: 5. The CDR3: CASALAGVNEQYF. DNA for the CDR3: TGTGCCAGCGCACTAGCGGGAGTCAACGAGCAGTACTTC.

This clonotype was seen ten or more times. The chain recombines TRBV6-1 with TRBJ2-7; 9 nucleotides match TRBD2. V shed 7 bases, J shed 0 bases, and the junction held 7 bases outside the gene matches. CDR3 length: 15 residues. Germline V gene sequence: CDR1 MNHNS, CDR2 SASEGT. As DNA, the CDR3 is TGTGCCAGCAAAACCAGCGGGAGGCTCTCCTACGAGCAGTACTTC. Protein sequence: CASKTSGRLSYEQYF.

Many counts were recorded for this clonotype. This chain uses TRBV15 with TRBJ2-2, with a tentative D call TRBD2 (6 bases). Germline V gene lookup returns CDR1 LNHNV and CDR2 YYDKDF (reference sequence). The CDR3 runs 13 residues. The germline V and J ends were trimmed by 8 bases and 6 bases, with 13 bases remaining between them. The CDR3: CATGGGAAGELFF. In DNA form, the CDR3 reads TGTGCCACCGGTGGAGGGGCGGCCGGGGAGCTGTTTTTT.

The chain recombines TRBV4-1 with TRBJ1-3; no reliable D call. V was clipped by 7 bases and J by 4 bases, with 14 bases between them. The germline V gene has CDR1 MGHRA and CDR2 YSYEKL. The CDR3 spans 14 residues. The CDR3 here is CASTSVPWGNTIYF. The CDR3 bases are TGCGCCAGCACTTCCGTCCCGTGGGGAAACACCATATATTTT.

As concerns this clonotype: A read error may explain this, as a much larger clone is one base away. This chain uses TRBV15 with TRBJ2-5; 9 nucleotides agree with TRBD2. The CDR3 runs to 16 residues. Germline CDR1 is LNHNV and CDR2 is YYDKDF (reference sequence). Germline trimming cut 0 bases from V and 6 bases from J; bases unmatched to any gene: 8. In DNA, the CDR3 is TGTGCCACCAGCAGAGATACCGCGGGAGGGGGCAAGACCCAGTACTTC. Amino acid sequence: CATSRDTAGGGKTQYF. Together with reference TRBV15 and TRBJ2-5, the CDR3 gives the full variable domain: DAMVIQNPRYQVTQFGKPVTLSCSQTLNHNVMYWYQQKSSQAPKLLFHYYDKDFNNEADTPDNFQSRRPNTSFCFLDIRSPGLGDTAMYLCATSRDTAGGGKTQYFGPGTRLLVL.

The rearrangement joins TRBV10-1 to TRBJ2-3; D not resolved. V was clipped by 3 bases and J by 5 bases, with 12 bases between them. Per the germline V gene, CDR1 is WNHNN and CDR2 is SYGVQD (reference sequence). The CDR3 has 14 residues. The CDR3 DNA reads as TGCGCCAGCAGTGAAGCTGGTTTCGGAGATACGCAGTATTTT. Translated, it gives CASSEAGFGDTQYF.